The rows below give T cell receptor beta chains drawn from one sample of a study of blood T cell repertoires in COVID-19. Measured with immunoSEQ multiplex PCR; TCRdb has only the in-frame clones, and not every one. The repertoire holds over 150,000 clones, with around nine tenths as singletons. Sequencing was performed on peripheral blood. Source of these receptors: a man aged 55 to 70 with COVID-19, enrolled during active disease. Both conserved end residues are part of each CDR3. The D gene is left open where the match is weak. Part of the rows lack a size; the others show once, few, many or a class for expanded clones.

clone_size,d_call,v_call,j_call,cdr3_aa,cdr3_nt
.,.,TRBV7-2,TRBJ2-7,CASSLEASVSEQYF,TGTGCCAGCAGCTTAGAGGCTAGCGTTTCCGAGCAGTACTTC
many,.,TRBV12-5,TRBJ2-2,CASGPPGANTGELFF,TGTGCTAGTGGTCCACCAGGGGCGAACACCGGGGAGCTGTTTTTT
.,TRBD1,TRBV7-2,TRBJ1-6,CASSPRQGENSPLHF,TGTGCCAGCAGCCCTAGACAGGGGGAGAATTCACCCCTCCACTTT
.,.,TRBV28,TRBJ2-7,CASSLTLGEAPNF,TGTGCCAGCAGTTTAACCTTGGGGGAGGCCCCAAACTTC
.,.,TRBV6-1,TRBJ1-1,CASSEAPPREAFF,TGTGCCAGCAGTGAAGCGCCCCCGAGAGAAGCTTTCTTT
.,TRBD1,TRBV27,TRBJ1-1,CASSLKGGYEAFF,TGTGCCAGCAGTTTAAAAGGGGGCTATGAAGCTTTCTTT
.,.,TRBV10-3,TRBJ1-5,CAISEAGGRQPQHF,TGTGCCATCAGTGAGGCGGGGGGCCGGCAGCCCCAGCATTTT
.,.,TRBV24-1,TRBJ1-5,CATSDPAGPQHF,TGTGCCACCAGTGATCCCGCCGGGCCCCAGCATTTT
.,TRBD1,TRBV12-3/TRBV12-4,TRBJ1-1,CASSQTGGAFF,TGTGCCAGCAGTCAGACAGGGGGAGCTTTCTTT
once,.,TRBV18,TRBJ2-3,CASSLAVGSTDTQYF,TGTGCCAGCTCTCTCGCGGTTGGGAGCACAGATACGCAGTATTTT
.,TRBD1,TRBV6-2/TRBV6-3,TRBJ1-6,CASSYQGQGARSPLHF,TGTGCCAGCAGTTACCAGGGACAGGGGGCGCGTTCACCCCTCCACTTT
.,.,TRBV13,TRBJ1-2,CASSRPRVLLNYGYTF,TGTGCCAGCAGCAGACCCCGGGTGCTACTGAACTATGGCTACACCTTC
.,.,TRBV4-3,TRBJ1-1,CASSQDHSRHFAEAFF,TGCGCCAGCAGCCAAGATCACAGTAGACATTTCGCTGAAGCTTTCTTT
.,TRBD1,TRBV27,TRBJ2-1,CASSSGQGFPEQFF,TGTGCCAGCAGCTCGGGACAGGGGTTTCCTGAGCAGTTCTTC
once,.,TRBV6-6,TRBJ1-1,CAGSVESHTEAFF,TGTGCCGGGAGTGTTGAGTCCCACACTGAAGCTTTCTTT
.,TRBD1,TRBV11-3,TRBJ1-1,CASSATGFMNTEAFF,TGTGCCAGCAGCGCGACAGGGTTCATGAACACTGAAGCTTTCTTT
.,TRBD2,TRBV19,TRBJ2-1,CASSTLSGSSYNEQFF,TGTGCCAGTAGTACCCTTAGCGGGAGTTCCTACAATGAGCAGTTCTTC
.,TRBD2,TRBV9,TRBJ2-3,CASSVVTSGGTDTQYF,TGTGCCAGCAGCGTAGTAACTAGCGGGGGCACAGATACGCAGTATTTT
.,TRBD1,TRBV7-8,TRBJ1-5,CASSPDLGGGSNQPQHF,TGTGCCAGCAGCCCAGACCTAGGGGGCGGGAGCAATCAGCCCCAGCATTTT
.,.,TRBV5-1,TRBJ2-2,CASSLDPASGGELFF,TGCGCCAGCAGCTTGGACCCCGCCTCAGGCGGGGAGCTGTTTTTT
.,.,TRBV6-2/TRBV6-3,TRBJ1-5,CASSYPTTAQHF,TGTGCCAGCAGTTACCCCACCACGGCCCAGCATTTT
.,TRBD1,TRBV11-3,TRBJ2-5,CASSPSGGGETQYF,TGTGCCAGCAGCCCCTCAGGGGGCGGGGAGACCCAGTACTTC
.,TRBD1,TRBV5-1,TRBJ1-3,CASSHGRGPGNTIYF,TGCGCCAGCAGCCACGGGAGGGGGCCTGGAAACACCATATATTTT
.,TRBD1,TRBV6-6,TRBJ1-5,CASSSGTVSNQPQHF,TGTGCCAGCAGTTCAGGGACAGTTAGCAATCAGCCCCAGCATTTT
.,TRBD1,TRBV19,TRBJ1-4,CATQGAPNEKLFF,TGTGCCACCCAGGGGGCACCTAATGAAAAACTGTTTTTT
.,.,TRBV4-3,TRBJ2-7,CASSQGGSGILDEQYF,TGCGCCAGCAGCCAAGGAGGGTCGGGGATCCTCGACGAGCAGTACTTC
.,.,TRBV5-1,TRBJ2-7,CASRSGTYEQYF,TGCGCCAGCAGGAGCGGAACCTACGAGCAGTACTTC
.,TRBD2,TRBV19,TRBJ2-1,CASSPPGLAGDYNEQFF,TGTGCCAGTAGTCCGCCGGGACTAGCGGGCGACTACAATGAGCAGTTCTTC
.,.,TRBV28,TRBJ1-4,CASGGGNPTSNEKLFF,TGTGCCAGCGGGGGGGGGAACCCCACCTCCAATGAAAAACTGTTTTTT
.,.,TRBV6-2/TRBV6-3,TRBJ1-5,CASSYGRVLDNQPQHF,TGTGCCAGCAGTTACGGCAGGGTATTGGACAATCAGCCCCAGCATTTT
once,TRBD1,TRBV3-1/TRBV3-2,TRBJ2-5,CASSPWDRETQYF,TGTGCCAGCAGCCCCTGGGACAGGGAGACCCAGTACTTC